This TCR beta chain was captured by sequencing in a study of blood T cell repertoires in COVID-19. At the level of the study: COVID-19 samples from acute and convalescent phases originated in the United States, Italy and Spain.

A note on this clone: The identical CDR3 is also encoded by other nucleotide sequences in the sample.

Original processing methods: The assay estimated nucleated cells by amplifying reference gene primers. Sequenced by immunoSEQ multiplex PCR; TCRdb stores in-frame clones only, minus some. Clone size and V and J calls were adopted from that table, with D and trimming inferred from the DNA. Among 150,000 or so clones listed, 80% to 90% were seen once. What was sequenced was peripheral blood. The sequence was obtained from a woman aged 55-69 years with COVID-19, enrolled during active disease.

The CDR3 coding sequence is TGTGCCAGCAGCGCCGGACAGGGGTTAGGAAACACCATATATTTT. It translates to CASSAGQGLGNTIYF. V is TRBV9 and J is TRBJ1-3; 9 nucleotides line up with TRBD1. V shed 3 bases, J shed 4 bases, and the junction held 5 bases outside the gene matches. Germline CDR1 reads SGDLS; CDR2 reads YYNGEE. The CDR3 runs to 15 residues.